This TCR beta chain originates from a study of T cell changes during pregnancy in multiple sclerosis. This clone occurred once. The protocol was immunoSEQ multiplex PCR, while the TCRdb copy is restricted to in-frame clones and leaves out a portion. Of 60,000 or so clones listed, 80% to 90% are singletons. The CDR3 covers 15 residues. Germline values: CDR1 MNHEY, CDR2 SMNVEV (reference sequence). V lost 2 bases and J lost 4; bases outside the gene matches: 3. This specimen consisted of peripheral blood, obtained in the first trimester of pregnancy. V usage is TRBV27 and J usage is TRBJ1-3; 9 bases map to TRBD1. This sequence was found in a female donor in good health, enrolled as a control in a pregnancy study. CDR3 amino acids: CASSLTGGAGNTIYF. The CDR3 nucleotides are TGTGCCAGCAGTTTAACAGGGGGCGCCGGAAACACCATATATTTT.